This T cell receptor (beta chain) was captured in a study of T cell repertoires in cytomegalovirus infection. About the study: Public TCR beta signatures were indicative of both CMV infection and a matching HLA type. Study results and limitations: The response measured ex vivo was dominated by TCR beta clonotypes (HLA-C-restricted and CMV-specific).

A remark on this clonotype: Its antigen is unknown.

From the reads, TCRdb called clonotypes with MiXCR, one entry per CDR3 protein. The sample includes 100,000 to 120,000 distinct CDR3 sequences, around 31% of them seen just once. The CDR3 contains 17 residues. The V gene end was trimmed by 3 bases and the J gene end by 3 bases; junction bases not matched to a gene: 10. Germline V CDR1 and CDR2: SGHTA, FQGNSA. Source: CD8+ T cells from cultured PBMCs, taken from culture after CMV antigen stimulation. The source is a human donor in good health (CMV status not recorded). Some clones in this sample may be carry-over from other donors' samples. The J gene is TRBJ2-1, the V gene TRBV7-2; 8 nucleotides align to TRBD2. CDR3: CASSFPREGPGYNEQFF. DNA for the CDR3: TGTGCCAGCAGCTTCCCTCGGGAGGGGCCCGGCTACAATGAGCAGTTCTTC. Combining the CDR3 with reference TRBV7-2 and TRBJ2-1 gives the whole variable domain GAGVSQSPSNKVTEKGKDVELRCDPISGHTALYWYRQSLGQGLEFLIYFQGNSAPDKSGLPSDRFSAERTGGSVSTLTIQRTQQEDSAVYLCASSFPREGPGYNEQFFGPGTRLTVL.